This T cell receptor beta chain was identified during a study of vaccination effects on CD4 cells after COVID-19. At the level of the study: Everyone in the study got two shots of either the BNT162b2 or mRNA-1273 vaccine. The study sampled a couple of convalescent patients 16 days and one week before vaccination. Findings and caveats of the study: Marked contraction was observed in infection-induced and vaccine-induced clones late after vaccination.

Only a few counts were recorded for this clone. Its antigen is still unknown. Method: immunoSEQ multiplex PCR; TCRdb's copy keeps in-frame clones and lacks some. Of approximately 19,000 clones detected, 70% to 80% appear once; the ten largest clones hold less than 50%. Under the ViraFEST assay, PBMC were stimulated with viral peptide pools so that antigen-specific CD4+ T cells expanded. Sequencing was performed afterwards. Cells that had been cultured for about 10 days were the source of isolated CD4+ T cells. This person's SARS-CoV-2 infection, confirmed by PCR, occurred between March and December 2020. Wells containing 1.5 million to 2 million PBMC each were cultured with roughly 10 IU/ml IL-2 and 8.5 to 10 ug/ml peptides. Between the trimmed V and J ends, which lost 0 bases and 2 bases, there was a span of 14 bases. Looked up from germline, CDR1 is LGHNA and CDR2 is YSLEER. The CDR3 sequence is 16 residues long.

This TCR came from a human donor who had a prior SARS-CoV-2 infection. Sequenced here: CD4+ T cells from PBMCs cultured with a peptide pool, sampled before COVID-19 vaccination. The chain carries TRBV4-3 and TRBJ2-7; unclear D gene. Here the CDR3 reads CASSQDLRRATYEQYF. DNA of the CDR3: TGCGCCAGCAGCCAAGATCTCAGAAGGGCTACCTACGAGCAGTACTTC.